The source of this T cell receptor beta chain is a study of shared clonotypes between healthy human individuals. Notes on the study in general: Across subsets, estimated richness was generally greater for naive than for memory populations.

Concerning this clone itself: What it binds is unknown.

Sequencing used immunoSEQ multiplex PCR; TCRdb keeps in-frame clones, though not all of them. The sample yields just over 2,000,000 clones, 85% to 95% seen once. Donors were healthy HIV-negative adults without recent acute infections or vaccinations. The donors, all of them Caucasian adults, lived in Nashville, Tennessee. Trimming took off 6 bases at V and 7 bases at J, with 15 bases between the two ends. From germline, CDR1 is MNHNS and CDR2 SASEGT. This CDR3 region has 14 residues. The chain links TRBV6-1 to TRBJ1-4; TRBD1 might be the D (6 bases). Sample: naive CD4+ T cells sorted from blood. Subset indicated: CD45RA+ positively selected. The TCR comes from a man younger than 35 in good health. The DNA of the CDR3 is TGTGCCAGCAGAAGGGGGACACTGGGTGAAAAACTGTTTTTT. Encoded protein: CASRRGTLGEKLFF.